This T cell receptor beta chain was sequenced in a study of T cells in Graves' hyperthyroidism and ophthalmopathy. In regard to this clonotype: What it recognizes is unknown.

Template material for amplifying TCR beta CDR3 regions consisted of RNA transcripts. Using the HTBI primer set, a first-round RT-PCR was run on the TCR CDR3. TCRdb re-derived calls from the multiplex PCR reads in MiXCR, one entry per CDR3 protein. The table has some 800,000 distinct CDR3 sequences, around 38% seen once; the top ten hold approximately 8.7%. Whole-study results and caveats: Ophthalmopathy got predicted by the model a median around 6.6 months before its onset. Blood also contained most expanded thyroid clonotypes above 0.001.

This CDR3 has 13 amino acids. The germline V gene has CDR1 MNHNS and CDR2 SASEGT. V was cut by 6 bases and J by 6 bases, with 15 bases left in between. Hyperthyroidism patients were newly diagnosed, had disease duration under 2 months, and were aged 18 to 65 years. V and J are TRBV6-1 and TRBJ2-7, with unresolved D. Sequenced sample: blood. This TCR came from a man aged 18 to 29 with Graves' hyperthyroidism. The CDR3 sequence is CASSPRLSGEQYF. The CDR3 nucleotides read TGTGCCAGCAGCCCGCGACTCTCAGGCGAGCAGTACTTC.